This entry is about one T cell receptor beta chain. Its specificity is unknown. TCRdb re-derived calls from the 5' RACE reads in MiXCR, one entry per CDR3 protein. The data hold approximately 550,000 distinct CDR3 sequences, with about 13% observed a single time. This record belongs to a study of CD8 T cells in ankylosing spondylitis. This CDR3 has 12 amino acids. CDR1 is GTSNPN, CDR2 SVGIG, per germline (reference sequence). Trimming left V 0 bases short and J 10 bases short, with 10 bases between. Findings and caveats of the study: A TCR beta motif made of 7 to 9 highly homologous variants seemed typical of ankylosing spondylitis blood. CD8+ by phenotype, disease-linked clones were relatively rare in peripheral blood.

The chain joins TRBV30 to TRBJ2-1; TRBD1 might be the D (5 bases). The source of this sequence is a male donor with ankylosing spondylitis. Sequencing was carried out using blood, either unsorted or a sorted T cell fraction (not recorded which). The CDR3 DNA reads TGTGCCTGGAGTGTAAAAGGGGTAGAGCAGTTCTTC. Its translation is CAWSVKGVEQFF.